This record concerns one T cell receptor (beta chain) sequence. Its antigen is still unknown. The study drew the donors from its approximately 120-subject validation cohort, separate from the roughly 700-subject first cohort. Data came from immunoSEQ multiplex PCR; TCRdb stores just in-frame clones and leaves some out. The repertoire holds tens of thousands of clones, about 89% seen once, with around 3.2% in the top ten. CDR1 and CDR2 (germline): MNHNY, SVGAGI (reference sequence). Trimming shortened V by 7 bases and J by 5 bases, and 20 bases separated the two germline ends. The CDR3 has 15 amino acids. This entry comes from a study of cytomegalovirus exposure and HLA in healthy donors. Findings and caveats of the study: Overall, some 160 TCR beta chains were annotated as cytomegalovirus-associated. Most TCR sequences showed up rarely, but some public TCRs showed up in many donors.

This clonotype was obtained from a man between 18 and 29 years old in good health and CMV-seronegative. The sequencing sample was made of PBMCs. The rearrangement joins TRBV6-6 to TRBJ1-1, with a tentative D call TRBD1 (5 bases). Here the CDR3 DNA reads TGTGCCAGCAACCAAGGAGGGTTGGGGGTGACTGAAGCTTTCTTT. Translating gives CASNQGGLGVTEAFF.